These 9 T cell receptor beta chains originate from one sample sequenced in a study of blood T cell repertoires in COVID-19. Profiled with immunoSEQ multiplex PCR; TCRdb holds only in-frame clones, not every one. The repertoire holds 90,000 to 95,000 clones, with 88% as singletons. Source material: peripheral blood. The source is an elderly woman with active COVID-19.

Concerning this clone: This sample also contains other DNA sequences that code for the same CDR3. In nucleotides, the CDR3 is TGTGCCAGCAGTTTGGGACAGGGCCCATACGAGCAGTACTTC. Its translation: CASSLGQGPYEQYF. V is TRBV28 and J is TRBJ2-7; 9 bases align to TRBD1. J was trimmed by 4 bases and V by 3 bases; bases with no gene match: 4. Germline V gene sequence: CDR1 MDHEN, CDR2 SYDVKM. This CDR3 spans 14 amino acids.

V is TRBV7-2 and J is TRBJ2-7; 10 positions match TRBD2. This CDR3 is 16 amino acids long. The ends lost 1 base at V and 0 bases at J; junction bases unmatched: 3. The V gene's germline CDR1 is SGHTA and CDR2 FQGNSA. CDR3 in amino acids: CASSLVAGGYSYEQYF. The CDR3 DNA is TGTGCCAGCAGCTTAGTAGCGGGAGGTTACTCCTACGAGCAGTACTTC.

This chain connects TRBV28 to TRBJ1-2; a weak D match, TRBD1 (5 bases). Germline CDR1 is MDHEN and CDR2 is SYDVKM. The CDR3 runs 13 residues. With 10 bases removed from V and 2 bases from J, the gap between germline ends came to 14 bases. The CDR3 spells CAIPREGNYGYTF. The CDR3 region has the DNA TGTGCCATCCCCAGGGAGGGAAACTATGGCTACACCTTC.

This rearrangement joins TRBV28 to TRBJ2-3; D is ambiguous. The germline V gene has CDR1 MDHEN and CDR2 SYDVKM. Trimming cost V 2 bases and J 8 bases, with 14 bases left between them. The CDR3 has 14 amino acids. This CDR3 is CASSLLEMSGTQYF. The CDR3 bases are TGTGCCAGCAGTTTACTGGAGATGTCGGGTACGCAGTATTTT.

This sequence joins TRBV12-3 or TRBV12-4 and TRBJ2-7; a possible D gene is TRBD2 (5 bases). Deletions cut 5 bases from V and 9 bases from J, with 17 bases between. The CDR3 is 13 residues long. The CDR3 protein is CASSTRSSGGQYF. The CDR3, as DNA: TGTGCCAGCAGTACCCGATCGAGCGGCGGGCAGTACTTC.

The rearrangement joins TRBV9 to TRBJ2-3, with TRBD2 as a possible D gene (6 bases). The CDR3 totals 16 residues. Per the germline V gene, CDR1 is SGDLS and CDR2 is YYNGEE. V dropped 0 bases and J dropped 2 bases, with 13 bases sitting between them. CDR3 coding DNA: TGTGCCAGCAGCGTAGACAGCGGAGGGGCCACAGATACGCAGTATTTT. Translating it yields CASSVDSGGATDTQYF.

V is TRBV27 and J is TRBJ2-1; 11 nucleotides match TRBD2. Germline values: CDR1 MNHEY, CDR2 SMNVEV (reference sequence). J was trimmed by 8 bases and V by 6 bases; bases with no gene match: 9. CDR3 length: 15 residues. CDR3 in amino acids: CASRKLAGVRDEQFF. The DNA of the CDR3 is TGTGCCAGCAGAAAACTAGCGGGAGTTAGAGATGAGCAGTTCTTC.

This clone was seen just once. This chain joins TRBV4-3 and TRBJ2-2; a weak D match, TRBD1 (5 bases). V lost 0 bases and J 5 bases, leaving 7 bases between the germline ends. The CDR3 runs 14 residues. Germline CDR1 and CDR2: LGHNA and YSLEER. The chain's CDR3 is CASSQDRQTGELFF. CDR3 sequence (DNA): TGCGCCAGCAGCCAAGATCGACAGACCGGGGAGCTGTTTTTT.

This clone was counted a few times. The chain has TRBV18 and TRBJ2-7; 7 bases match TRBD2. CDR3 length: 14 residues. With 6 bases clipped from V and 4 bases from J, the junction kept 9 bases outside the gene matches. CDR1 is KGHSH and CDR2 is LQKENI in the germline V gene. The chain's CDR3 is CASSRLARVYEQYF. CDR3 in DNA: TGTGCCAGCTCCCGACTAGCCAGAGTATACGAGCAGTACTTC.